This T cell receptor (beta chain) originates from a study of blood T cell repertoires in COVID-19. Overall study: Samples representing acute and convalescent COVID-19 were sourced from the United States, Italy and Spain. PBMCs, B-cell-depleted T cells, or T cells provided the cDNA or gDNA that made up the material.

As processed by the authors: Reference gene primer amplification in the assay estimated nucleated cell counts. Sequencing used immunoSEQ multiplex PCR; TCRdb keeps in-frame clones, though not all of them. V and J calls and clone size are copied from that table; D and trimming were computed from the DNA. The sample lists over 150,000 clones; over 75% were seen once. V lost 3 bases to trimming and J lost 4 bases; unmatched junction nucleotides: 6. Germline V lookup: CDR1 SGHNT, CDR2 YYREEE (reference sequence). This CDR3 is built from 17 residues. The sequenced sample was peripheral blood. The rearrangement joins TRBV5-4 to TRBJ2-1; 14 bases fit TRBD2. This clonotype was obtained from a woman between 65 and 79 years old with acute or convalescent COVID-19. CDR3 nucleotide sequence: TGTGCCAGCAGCTCCAGAGGGACTAGCGGGAGATACAATGAGCAGTTCTTC. It is translated as CASSSRGTSGRYNEQFF.